The 32 T cell receptor beta chains reported below all come from one sample, sequenced in a study of blood T cell repertoires in COVID-19. TCRdb keeps only in-frame clones here, not all; method: immunoSEQ multiplex PCR. The sample includes over 130,000 clones, 88% seen only once; the top ten take roughly 2.5%. The sequenced material came from peripheral blood. Receptors were obtained from a human donor with COVID-19, enrolled during active disease. The donor label of this sample is uncertain.

The chain has TRBV7-9 and TRBJ2-7; perhaps TRBD2 as D (6 bases). The CDR3 loop spans 14 amino acids. Trimming removed 3 bases from V and 5 bases from J, with 14 bases in between. Germline V gene lookup returns CDR1 SEHNR and CDR2 FQNEAQ (reference sequence). The chain's CDR3 is CASSLMGEEDEQYF. The CDR3 coding sequence is TGTGCCAGCAGCTTGATGGGGGAGGAAGACGAGCAGTACTTC.

For the CDR3, the DNA is TGCAGCGCTGGGGAGGATGGCTACACCTTC. Amino acids: CSAGEDGYTF. The chain joins TRBV29-1 to TRBJ1-2; D remains unclear. Trimming stripped 7 bases from V and 6 bases from J, with 9 bases between. The CDR3 consists of 10 residues. Looked up from germline, CDR1 is SQVTM and CDR2 is ANQGSEA. Variable domain in full (rest from reference TRBV29-1 and TRBJ1-2): SAVISQKPSRDICQRGTSLTIQCQVDSQVTMMFWYRQQPGQSLTLIATANQGSEATYESGFVIDKFPISRPNLTFSTLTVSNMSPEDSSIYLCSAGEDGYTFGSGTRLTVV.

The rearrangement links TRBV5-4 to TRBJ1-2, with TRBD1 matching over 8 bases. The CDR3 consists of 15 residues. Per germline, CDR1 SGHNT and CDR2 YYREEE (reference sequence). The ends lost 0 bases at V and 7 bases at J; junction bases unmatched: 8. The CDR3 is CASSLARGQGFGYTF. The CDR3 DNA sequence: TGTGCCAGCAGCTTGGCCCGCGGACAGGGCTTTGGCTACACCTTC.

The chain joins TRBV6-6 to TRBJ2-5; possibly TRBD2 for D (5 bases). Germline values: CDR1 MNHNY, CDR2 SVGAGI (reference sequence). The CDR3 consists of 14 residues. V lost 4 bases and J 5 bases, leaving 14 bases between the germline ends. CDR3 coding DNA: TGTGCCAGCAGTTTTGACGGGCGAGGGGAGACCCAGTACTTC. It encodes CASSFDGRGETQYF.

This clone was recorded many times. The gene calls are TRBV3-1 (or the pseudogene TRBV3-2) and TRBJ2-7; 12 bases align to TRBD1. This CDR3 has 16 amino acids. Germline lookup yields CDR1 LGHDT and CDR2 YNNKEL (reference sequence). V trimming: 4 bases; J trimming: 5 bases; junction bases outside the gene matches: 9. For the CDR3, the DNA is TGTGCCAGCAGCCCTCTCTCGGGACAGGGGGCAAACGAGCAGTACTTC. Residues: CASSPLSGQGANEQYF.

The V call is TRBV3-1 (or the pseudogene TRBV3-2), the J call TRBJ2-5; 7 bases are shared with TRBD1. After removal of 4 bases from V and 5 bases from J, the junction contained 4 bases not matched to a gene. CDR1 is LGHDT, CDR2 YNNKEL, per germline (reference sequence). The CDR3 has 13 amino acids. The CDR3 DNA sequence: TGTGCCAGCAGCCCGGGACAGAGGGAGACCCAGTACTTC. Translation: CASSPGQRETQYF.

The chain employs TRBV19 and TRBJ2-5; TRBD2 aligns across 14 bases. Germline CDR1 reads LNHDA; CDR2 reads SQIVND (reference sequence). V lost 4 bases and J lost 1; bases outside the gene matches: 2. This CDR3 has 16 residues. The CDR3 bases are TGTGCCAGTAGTAGGACTAGCGGGGGGACCCAAGAGACCCAGTACTTC. Protein sequence: CASSRTSGGTQETQYF.

The J gene is TRBJ1-3, the V gene TRBV12-5; no clear D gene. CDR1 and CDR2 from the germline V gene are LGHNT and FRNRAP. The CDR3 loop spans 17 amino acids. V dropped 7 bases and J dropped 1 base, with 20 bases sitting between them. CDR3 sequence (DNA): TGTGCTAGTGCCTTAGTAGTCGCCCCAGGTTCTGGAAACACCATATATTTT. Translating it yields CASALVVAPGSGNTIYF. Full variable domain (rest looked up from reference TRBV12-5 and TRBJ1-3): DARVTQTPRHKVTEMGQEVTMRCQPILGHNTVFWYRQTMMQGLELLAYFRNRAPLDDSGMPKDRFSAEMPDATLATLKIQPSEPRDSAVYFCASALVVAPGSGNTIYFGEGSWLTVV.

The chain carries TRBV4-2 and TRBJ1-6; 8 bases map to TRBD1. Germline V gene sequence: CDR1 LGHNA, CDR2 YNFKEQ. The CDR3 is 15 residues long. Trimming removed 2 bases from V and 10 bases from J; junction bases left unmatched: 7. The CDR3 sequence is CASSQSGTGESPLHF. The CDR3 DNA is TGTGCCAGCAGCCAATCTGGGACAGGTGAATCACCCCTCCACTTT.

V usage is TRBV5-1 and J usage is TRBJ2-1; the match to TRBD2 covers 7 bases. V shed 2 bases and J 5 bases; nucleotides not matched to a gene: 1. The CDR3 extends over 13 amino acids. Germline V CDR1 and CDR2: SGHRS, YFSETQ. CDR3 DNA: TGCGCCAGCAGCTTAGCGGGGAACAATGAGCAGTTCTTC. Amino acids: CASSLAGNNEQFF.

J is TRBJ1-2 and V is TRBV2; 7 bases line up with TRBD1. CDR3 length: 15 amino acids. After removal of 6 bases from V and 6 bases from J, the junction contained 13 bases not matched to a gene. Germline lookup yields CDR1 SNHLY and CDR2 FYNNEI. The CDR3 protein is CASSRSTGDGDGYTF. CDR3 in DNA: TGTGCCAGCAGCCGAAGTACAGGGGATGGCGATGGCTACACCTTC.

V gene TRBV19 combines with J gene TRBJ1-5; 11 bases map to TRBD1. The V gene's germline CDR1 is LNHDA and CDR2 SQIVND (reference sequence). The CDR3 loop spans 16 amino acids. Trimming took 9 bases from V and 4 from J; bases not matched to a gene: 11. CDR3 coding DNA: TGTGCCAGCGGAGGACAGGGGGCCGAGGGTAATCAGCCCCAGCATTTT. Protein: CASGGQGAEGNQPQHF. The full variable domain, rest sourced from reference TRBV19 and TRBJ1-5, is DGGITQSPKYLFRKEGQNVTLSCEQNLNHDAMYWYRQDPGQGLRLIYYSQIVNDFQKGDIAEGYSVSREKKESFPLTVTSAQKNPTAFYLCASGGQGAEGNQPQHFGDGTRLSIL.

This clone was seen just once. The CDR3 sequence is CASSIRPGQVNYGYTF. The CDR3 DNA is TGTGCCAGTAGTATTCGACCGGGACAGGTTAACTATGGCTACACCTTC. V is TRBV19 and J is TRBJ1-2, with 8 bases aligning to TRBD1. The junction had 7 bases not matched to a gene; V was cut back by 3 bases and J by 1 base. Germline-derived CDR1 and CDR2 are LNHDA and SQIVND (reference sequence). This CDR3 has 16 residues. The full variable domain, completed using reference TRBV19 and TRBJ1-2, is DGGITQSPKYLFRKEGQNVTLSCEQNLNHDAMYWYRQDPGQGLRLIYYSQIVNDFQKGDIAEGYSVSREKKESFPLTVTSAQKNPTAFYLCASSIRPGQVNYGYTFGSGTRLTVV.

This sequence joins TRBV11-2 and TRBJ1-6; D is unresolved. The V and J ends lost 0 bases and 8 bases respectively, with 5 bases between them. This CDR3 contains 13 residues. Per the germline V gene, CDR1 is SGHAT and CDR2 is FQNNGV. DNA for the CDR3: TGTGCCAGCAGCTTAGATCTCGATTCACCCCTCCACTTT. As protein: CASSLDLDSPLHF.

The chain has TRBV5-6 and TRBJ1-5; D possibly corresponds to TRBD1 (6 bases). The V gene lost 0 bases and the J gene lost 1 base, with 8 bases spanning the gap. The CDR3 has 15 amino acids. The germline CDR1 and CDR2 sequences are SGHDT and YYEEEE. The CDR3: CASSLGGQSNQPQHF. DNA for the CDR3: TGTGCCAGCAGCTTGGGAGGACAGAGCAATCAGCCCCAGCATTTT.

The rearrangement joins TRBV5-1 to TRBJ1-2; D may be TRBD1 (6 bases). The germline V gene has CDR1 SGHRS and CDR2 YFSETQ. Trimming took 1 base from V and 2 from J, leaving 18 bases between them. This CDR3 contains 17 residues. CDR3 sequence: CASSLYRLGQTNYGYTF. DNA of the CDR3: TGCGCCAGCAGCTTGTACAGATTAGGACAGACGAACTATGGCTACACCTTC.

The chain is built from TRBV21-1 and TRBJ2-1; the listed D gene, TRBD2, was not tested against the DNA. TRBV21-1 constitutes a pseudogene. The CDR3 is made up of 15 amino acids. The CDR3: CASSPGTGQRNEQFF. The CDR3 DNA is TGTGCCAGCAGCCCCGGGACTGGACAACGAAATGAGCAGTTCTTC.

The chain uses TRBV10-1 and TRBJ2-7, with 8 bases that match TRBD1. The CDR3 runs 15 residues. Trimming at V came to 6 bases and at J to 0 bases, leaving 7 bases not matched to a gene. Germline lookup yields CDR1 WNHNN and CDR2 SYGVQD (reference sequence). CDR3 DNA sequence: TGCGCCAGCAGCCTGGACAGGGAACACTCCTACGAGCAGTACTTC. It is translated as CASSLDREHSYEQYF.

The gene calls are TRBV6-5 and TRBJ1-2; 8 bases fit TRBD1. There are 14 residues in the CDR3. J gave up 4 bases and V 7 bases, and 8 bases lay outside the gene matches. Looked up from germline, CDR1 is MNHEY and CDR2 is SVGAGI. This CDR3 reads CASTETGAGYGYTF. CDR3 coding DNA: TGTGCCAGCACCGAGACAGGGGCCGGCTATGGCTACACCTTC.

The chain recombines TRBV10-3 with TRBJ1-2; possibly TRBD1 for D (5 bases). V was shortened by 11 bases and J by 7 bases, with 20 bases between the two germline ends. The CDR3 is 13 residues long. The germline CDR1 and CDR2 sequences are ENHRY and SYGVKD. The CDR3 bases are TGTGCCTCTCAGCAGGAGGGGTCGGGTGGCTACACCTTC. Protein sequence: CASQQEGSGGYTF.

The V and J genes are TRBV28 and TRBJ1-2, with TRBD1 as a possible D gene (5 bases). Trimming shortened V by 6 bases and J by 8 bases, and 19 bases separated the two germline ends. The length of the CDR3 is 14 residues. CDR1 and CDR2 (germline): MDHEN, SYDVKM. CDR3 nucleotide sequence: TGTGCCAGCAGAACACTCAGGGTATCTGAGGGCTACACCTTC. It yields the protein CASRTLRVSEGYTF.

The chain couples TRBV7-2 to TRBJ2-3; the D gene is possibly TRBD2 (7 bases). V lost 3 bases and J 4 bases, leaving 11 bases between the germline ends. Per germline, CDR1 SGHTA and CDR2 FQGNSA. The CDR3 totals 14 residues. Written as DNA, the CDR3 is TGTGCCAGCAGCTTGGGCGGGGGCCCAGATACGCAGTATTTT. It encodes CASSLGGGPDTQYF.

The gene calls are TRBV18 and TRBJ2-1, with a possible D match to TRBD2 (5 bases). CDR1 and CDR2 from the germline V gene are KGHSH and LQKENI. There are 13 residues in the CDR3. Trimming left V 6 bases short and J 7 bases short, with 13 bases between. The CDR3 DNA reads as TGTGCCAGCTCTTCTGGAGGAGTAAATGAGCAGTTCTTC. Protein: CASSSGGVNEQFF.

The V call is TRBV7-2, the J call TRBJ1-6; TRBD1 agrees at 8 bases. The junction had 3 bases not matched to a gene; V was cut back by 3 bases and J by 8 bases. Per the germline V gene, CDR1 is SGHTA and CDR2 is FQGNSA. The CDR3 totals 14 residues. The chain's CDR3 is CASSFGTGYSPLHF. In nucleotides, the CDR3 is TGTGCCAGCAGCTTCGGGACAGGCTATTCACCCCTCCACTTT. The whole variable domain, remainder taken from reference TRBV7-2 and TRBJ1-6, is GAGVSQSPSNKVTEKGKDVELRCDPISGHTALYWYRQSLGQGLEFLIYFQGNSAPDKSGLPSDRFSAERTGGSVSTLTIQRTQQEDSAVYLCASSFGTGYSPLHFGNGTRLTVT.

This sequence joins TRBV2 and TRBJ2-1, with 11 bases aligning to TRBD2. V trimming: 8 bases; J trimming: 7 bases; junction bases outside the gene matches: 7. The CDR3 runs to 14 residues. Germline lookup yields CDR1 SNHLY and CDR2 FYNNEI. The CDR3 reads CASLAGGVWNEQFF. In DNA form, the CDR3 reads TGTGCCAGCTTAGCGGGAGGGGTTTGGAATGAGCAGTTCTTC.

The rearrangement uses TRBV5-1 and TRBJ1-4; D is unclear. Trimming pared 0 bases from V and 7 bases from J, leaving 10 bases between. Per the germline V gene, CDR1 is SGHRS and CDR2 is YFSETQ. This CDR3 is built from 14 residues. The CDR3 DNA reads TGCGCCAGCAGCTTGGGCACAGTCTCTGAAAAACTGTTTTTT. Translated: CASSLGTVSEKLFF.

V gene TRBV6-5 combines with J gene TRBJ1-6; no definite D call. V dropped 6 bases and J dropped 10 bases, with 16 bases sitting between them. Germline V CDR1 and CDR2: MNHEY, SVGAGI. The CDR3 is 14 residues long. In nucleotides, the CDR3 is TGTGCCAGCAGGGACGCGGGAAAAGGGTCACCCCTCCACTTT. Translation: CASRDAGKGSPLHF.

The rearrangement uses TRBV2 and TRBJ2-6; 9 bases map to TRBD1. The trim removed 4 bases at V and 2 bases at J, leaving 9 bases unmatched. Germline CDR1 is SNHLY and CDR2 is FYNNEI. The CDR3 contains 18 residues. CDR3 sequence: CASSGSKTGGPGANVLTF. DNA for the CDR3: TGTGCCAGCAGTGGGTCGAAGACAGGGGGTCCTGGGGCCAACGTCCTGACTTTC.

The chain employs TRBV7-3 and TRBJ2-5, with D possibly TRBD2 on 5 matching bases. Germline CDR1 reads SGHTA; CDR2 reads FQGTGA. Trimming pared 6 bases from V and 5 bases from J, leaving 13 bases between. The CDR3 sequence is 13 residues long. The CDR3 DNA reads TGTGCCAGCAGGGAACAGCCGGGGGAGACCCAGTACTTC. Amino acids: CASREQPGETQYF.

This chain joins TRBV6-5 and TRBJ2-7; 7 bases match TRBD1. With 3 bases clipped from V and 3 bases from J, the junction kept 8 bases outside the gene matches. This CDR3 spans 15 amino acids. CDR1 and CDR2 from the germline V gene are MNHEY and SVGAGI. In DNA, the CDR3 is TGTGCCAGCAGTTATCGAGGACAGGAAGACTACGAGCAGTACTTC. Translation: CASSYRGQEDYEQYF.

J is TRBJ2-7 and V is TRBV6-5; 8 positions match TRBD2. The CDR3 contains 15 residues. The germline V gene has CDR1 MNHEY and CDR2 SVGAGI. Losses at the gene ends were 2 bases for V and 4 bases for J; bases not matched to a gene: 7. The CDR3 DNA reads TGTGCCAGCAGTTACGGGGGACTAGGTTATTACGAGCAGTACTTC. This translates into CASSYGGLGYYEQYF.

The chain recombines TRBV10-2 with TRBJ2-3; D is ambiguous. The CDR3 has 12 amino acids. Germline V lookup: CDR1 WSHSY, CDR2 SAAADI. V was pared by 7 bases and J by 0 bases, with 5 bases between. The CDR3 bases are TGCGCCAGCAAAGCTAGCACAGATACGCAGTATTTT. The encoded protein is CASKASTDTQYF.